The 17 T cell receptor beta chains presented below share a single source sample, sequenced in a study of T-cell reconstitution after alpha-beta-depleted transplantation in children. A library of TCRbeta sequences, prepared with unique molecular identifiers, was generated. TCRdb itself ran the PCR reads through MiXCR, one entry per CDR3 protein. Here the sample spans a few hundred thousand distinct CDR3 sequences, approximately 6.9% being singletons. Here the sequenced sample was PBMCs, taken before TCRalphabeta/CD19-depleted stem cell transplant. The receptors were sampled from a boy younger than 10 with acute lymphoblastic leukemia, due to receive a stem cell transplant.

This clonotype showed up many times. The V gene is TRBV11-3, the J gene TRBJ2-1; no clear D. V was shortened by 1 base and J by 5 bases, with 12 bases between the two germline ends. This CDR3 has 15 amino acids. Germline CDR1 SGHNT, CDR2 YENEEA. The CDR3 is CASSLVSVTHNEQFF. The DNA of the CDR3 is TGTGCCAGCAGCTTAGTAAGTGTCACTCACAATGAGCAGTTCTTC.

In this sample, this clonotype turned up many times. J is TRBJ1-5 and V is TRBV20-1; possibly TRBD1 for D (6 bases). The germline V gene encodes CDR1 DFQATT and CDR2 SNEGSKA (reference sequence). Trimming removed 7 bases from V and 1 base from J, with 17 bases in between. The CDR3 is 15 residues long. The CDR3 region has the DNA TGCAGTGTCCACGTCCCGGGGGCAAGCAATCAGCCCCAGCATTTT. The encoded protein is CSVHVPGASNQPQHF.

This clonotype was seen many times. V gene TRBV5-1 combines with J gene TRBJ2-5; 9 nucleotides align to TRBD1. Germline trimming cut 4 bases from V and 1 base from J; bases unmatched to any gene: 5. Germline values: CDR1 SGHRS, CDR2 YFSETQ. This CDR3 region has 15 residues. Here the CDR3 DNA reads TGCGCCAGCAGCCAAGGACAGGGGCCCCAAGAGACCCAGTACTTC. Amino acid sequence: CASSQGQGPQETQYF.

This clonotype was recorded once. This chain uses TRBV4-3 with TRBJ2-2; perhaps D is TRBD1 or TRBD2 (5 bases each). In germline, CDR1 is LGHNA, CDR2 YSLEER. Trimming removed 1 base at V and 7 bases at J, with 10 bases between. This CDR3 is 14 amino acids long. CDR3 DNA sequence: TGCGCCAGCAGCCAAGCGGGGCAGGGCGGGGAGCTGTTTTTT. Amino acids: CASSQAGQGGELFF.

Only one count was recorded for this clonotype. A read error may be the cause here, since a much bigger clone is one base away. The rearrangement joins TRBV20-1 to TRBJ2-7; D gene unclear. Per the germline V gene, CDR1 is DFQATT and CDR2 is SNEGSKA (reference sequence). Trimming pared 6 bases from V and 1 base from J, leaving 19 bases between. The CDR3 totals 15 residues. The CDR3, as DNA: TGCAGTGCACTGAACAGCCCGTTATATTCCTACGAGCAGTACTTC. This encodes CSALNSPLYSYEQYF.

This clonotype occurred many times. This chain connects TRBV3-1 to TRBJ2-7; D is possibly TRBD1 or TRBD2 (6 bases each). V lost 0 bases to trimming and J lost 3 bases, with 9 bases between them. CDR1 and CDR2 (germline): LGHDT, YNNKEL (reference sequence). The CDR3 length is 14 residues. The CDR3 DNA is TGTGCCAGCAGCCAAGAAGGGGGGTTCTACGAGCAGTACTTC. This codes for CASSQEGGFYEQYF.

This clonotype was found many times. This chain links TRBV20-1 with TRBJ1-1; D unclear. The germline gives CDR1 DFQATT, CDR2 SNEGSKA (reference sequence). V lost 4 bases to trimming and J lost 0 bases, with 3 bases between them. The CDR3 sequence is 11 residues long. CDR3 nucleotides: TGCAGTGCTATGGTGAACACTGAAGCTTTCTTT. Residues: CSAMVNTEAFF.

The J gene is TRBJ1-4, the V gene TRBV4-1; D uncertain. In germline, CDR1 is MGHRA, CDR2 YSYEKL. The CDR3 loop spans 17 amino acids. V gave up 0 bases and J gave up 3 bases, with 14 bases separating them. The CDR3 reads CASSQDPGNNPNEKLFF. For the CDR3, the DNA is TGCGCCAGCAGCCAAGATCCAGGAAACAACCCTAATGAAAAACTGTTTTTT.

V gene TRBV6-2 or TRBV6-3 combines with J gene TRBJ2-1; D ambiguous. Trimming left V 6 bases short and J 0 bases short, with 12 bases between. The germline V gene encodes CDR1 MNHEY and CDR2 SVGEGT. This CDR3 has 15 amino acids. CDR3 in DNA: TGTGCCAGCAGCGATTCCCCTAGCTCCTACAATGAGCAGTTCTTC. Encoded protein: CASSDSPSSYNEQFF.

This clonotype was observed a handful of times. The J gene is TRBJ1-3, the V gene TRBV6-1; D is ambiguous. Germline CDR1 MNHNS, CDR2 SASEGT. V was shortened by 6 bases and J by 0 bases, with 9 bases between the two germline ends. This CDR3 is built from 14 residues. The CDR3 loop reads CASRETFSGNTIYF. In nucleotides, the CDR3 is TGTGCCAGCAGGGAGACCTTCTCTGGAAACACCATATATTTT.

The table lists this clonotype with many counts. The rearrangement joins TRBV5-1 to TRBJ1-2; D is undetermined. There are 13 residues in the CDR3. Germline loops: CDR1 SGHRS, CDR2 YFSETQ. V lost 0 bases to trimming and J lost 4 bases, with 7 bases between them. CDR3: CASSLEEAYGYTF. The CDR3 bases are TGCGCCAGCAGCTTGGAAGAGGCCTATGGCTACACCTTC.

V gene TRBV7-2 combines with J gene TRBJ2-5; tentatively, D is TRBD1 (5 bases). V was cut by 5 bases and J by 2 bases, with 9 bases left in between. Germline values: CDR1 SGHTA, CDR2 FQGNSA. There are 13 residues in the CDR3. As DNA, the CDR3 is TGTGCCAGCAGCCCGGACATACAAGAGACCCAGTACTTC. Amino acids: CASSPDIQETQYF.

The sample holds a few counts of this clonotype. The chain uses TRBV6-1 and TRBJ1-2, with D hard to call. Germline CDR1 MNHNS, CDR2 SASEGT. This CDR3 region has 12 residues. V shed 1 base and J shed 4 bases, with 4 bases lying between them. The CDR3 spells CASSEGRYGYTF. CDR3 DNA sequence: TGTGCCAGCAGTGAAGGACGCTATGGCTACACCTTC.

Of note for this clonotype: Possible read error: a much larger clone is one base away. The rearrangement links TRBV12-1 to TRBJ1-2; TRBD1 reflects the table's D call only, with no check against the DNA. TRBV12-1 is tagged as a pseudogene. The CDR3 totals 14 residues. CDR3 nucleotide sequence: TGTGCCAGCAGCTTTGCTGGGGGGTACTATGGCTACACCTTC. This encodes CASSFAGGYYGYTF.

The sample holds many counts of this clonotype. This chain links TRBV29-1 with TRBJ2-1, with D possibly being TRBD2 (5 bases). V was trimmed by 3 bases and J by 2 bases, leaving 11 bases between them. The CDR3 is made up of 14 amino acids. Germline V gives CDR1 SQVTM, CDR2 ANQGSEA. The CDR3, as DNA: TGCAGCGTTGACTCCCGGACTGCCTACAATGAGCAGTTCTTC. The encoded protein is CSVDSRTAYNEQFF.

The V gene is TRBV19, the J gene TRBJ2-1; 10 bases fit TRBD2. Per germline, CDR1 LNHDA and CDR2 SQIVND (reference sequence). The CDR3 contains 15 residues. V was pared by 5 bases and J by 7 bases, with 8 bases of the junction left unmatched. The CDR3 loop is CASSYAGTSANEQFF. The CDR3 region has the DNA TGTGCCAGTAGTTACGCCGGGACTAGCGCGAATGAGCAGTTCTTC. The full variable domain, in which reference TRBV19 and TRBJ2-1 provide the parts outside the CDR3, is DGGITQSPKYLFRKEGQNVTLSCEQNLNHDAMYWYRQDPGQGLRLIYYSQIVNDFQKGDIAEGYSVSREKKESFPLTVTSAQKNPTAFYLCASSYAGTSANEQFFGPGTRLTVL.

This rearrangement joins TRBV7-9 to TRBJ2-7; 9 nucleotides agree with TRBD1. V was pared by 0 bases and J by 5 bases, with 2 bases of the junction left unmatched. The CDR3 is 14 amino acids. In germline, CDR1 is SEHNR, CDR2 FQNEAQ (reference sequence). The CDR3 DNA is TGTGCCAGCAGCTTAGCACAGGGGGCACACGAGCAGTACTTC. This sequence encodes CASSLAQGAHEQYF.